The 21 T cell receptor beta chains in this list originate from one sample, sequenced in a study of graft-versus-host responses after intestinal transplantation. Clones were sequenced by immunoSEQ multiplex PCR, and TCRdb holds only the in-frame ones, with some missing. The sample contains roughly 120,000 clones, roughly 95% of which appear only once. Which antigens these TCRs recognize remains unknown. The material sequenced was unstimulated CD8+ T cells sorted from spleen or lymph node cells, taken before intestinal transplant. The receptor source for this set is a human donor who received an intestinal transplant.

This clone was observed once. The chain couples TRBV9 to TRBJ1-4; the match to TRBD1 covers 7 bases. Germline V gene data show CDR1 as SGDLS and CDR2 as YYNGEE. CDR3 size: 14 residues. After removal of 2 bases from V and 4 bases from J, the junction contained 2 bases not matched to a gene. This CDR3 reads CASSVDRFNEKLFF. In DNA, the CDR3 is TGTGCCAGCAGCGTGGACAGGTTTAATGAAAAACTGTTTTTT.

The CDR3 loop reads CASSQVRDRGGEQFF. Written as DNA, the CDR3 is TGCGCCAGCAGCCAAGTACGGGATAGGGGCGGTGAGCAGTTCTTC. This chain links TRBV4-3 with TRBJ2-1; D may correspond to TRBD1 or TRBD2 (5 bases each). V gave up 1 base and J gave up 9 bases, with 16 bases separating them. Germline CDR1 LGHNA, CDR2 YSLEER. This CDR3 spans 15 amino acids.

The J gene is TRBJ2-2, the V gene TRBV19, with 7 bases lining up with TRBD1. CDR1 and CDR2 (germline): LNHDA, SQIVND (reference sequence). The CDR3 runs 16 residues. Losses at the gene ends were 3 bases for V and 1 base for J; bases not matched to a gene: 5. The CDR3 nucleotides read TGTGCCAGTAGTATCAAGGACAGGCGGAACACCGGGGAGCTGTTTTTT. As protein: CASSIKDRRNTGELFF.

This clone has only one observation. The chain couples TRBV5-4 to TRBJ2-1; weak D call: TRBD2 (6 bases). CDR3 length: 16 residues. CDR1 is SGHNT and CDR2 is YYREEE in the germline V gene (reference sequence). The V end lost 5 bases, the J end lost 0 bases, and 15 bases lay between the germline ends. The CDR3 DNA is TGTGCCAGCAGGTTTAGCGGACTAAGCTCCTACAATGAGCAGTTCTTC. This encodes CASRFSGLSSYNEQFF.

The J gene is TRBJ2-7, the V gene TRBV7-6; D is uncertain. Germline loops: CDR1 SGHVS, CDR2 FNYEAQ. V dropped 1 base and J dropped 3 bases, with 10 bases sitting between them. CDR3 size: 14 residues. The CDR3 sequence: CASSLEVVDYEQYF. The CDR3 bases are TGTGCCAGCAGCTTAGAGGTTGTAGACTACGAGCAGTACTTC. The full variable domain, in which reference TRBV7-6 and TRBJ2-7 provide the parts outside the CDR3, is GAGVSQSPRYKVTKRGQDVALRCDPISGHVSLYWYRQALGQGPEFLTYFNYEAQQDKSGLPNDRFSAERPEGSISTLTIQRTEQRDSAMYRCASSLEVVDYEQYFGPGTRLTVT.

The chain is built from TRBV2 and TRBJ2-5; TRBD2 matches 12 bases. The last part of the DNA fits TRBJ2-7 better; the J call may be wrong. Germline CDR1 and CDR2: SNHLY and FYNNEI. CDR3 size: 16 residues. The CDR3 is CASSDGTSGFLYEQYF. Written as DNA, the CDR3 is TGTGCCAGCAGTGACGGGACTAGCGGGTTTCTCTACGAGCAGTACTTC.

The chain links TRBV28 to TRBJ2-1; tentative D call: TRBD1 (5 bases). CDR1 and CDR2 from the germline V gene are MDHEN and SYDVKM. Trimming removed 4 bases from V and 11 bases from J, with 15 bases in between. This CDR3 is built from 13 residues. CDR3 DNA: TGTGCCAGCAGTTCGAAGCCAGGGTCCCAGCAGTTCTTC. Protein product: CASSSKPGSQQFF. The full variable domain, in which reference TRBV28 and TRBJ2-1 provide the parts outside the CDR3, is DVKVTQSSRYLVKRTGEKVFLECVQDMDHENMFWYRQDPGLGLRLIYFSYDVKMKEKGDIPEGYSVSREKKERFSLILESASTNQTSMYLCASSSKPGSQQFFGPGTRLTVL.

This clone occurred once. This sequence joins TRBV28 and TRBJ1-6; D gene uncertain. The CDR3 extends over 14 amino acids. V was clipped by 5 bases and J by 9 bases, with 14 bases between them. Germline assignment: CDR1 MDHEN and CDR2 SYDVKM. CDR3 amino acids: CASSQSGTLSPLHF. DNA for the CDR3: TGTGCCAGCAGTCAATCAGGAACCCTTTCACCCCTCCACTTT.

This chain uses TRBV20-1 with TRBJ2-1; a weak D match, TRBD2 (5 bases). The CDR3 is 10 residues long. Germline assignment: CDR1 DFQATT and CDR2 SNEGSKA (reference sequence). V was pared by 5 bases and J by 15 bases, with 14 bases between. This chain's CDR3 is CSADTRMRFF. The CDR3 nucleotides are TGCAGTGCTGATACTAGGATGCGGTTCTTC.

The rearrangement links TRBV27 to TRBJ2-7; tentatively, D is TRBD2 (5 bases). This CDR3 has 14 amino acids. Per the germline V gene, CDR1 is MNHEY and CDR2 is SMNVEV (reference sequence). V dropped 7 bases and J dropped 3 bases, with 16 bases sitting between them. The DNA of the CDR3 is TGTGCCAGCAACAAAAACGAGGGCAACTACGAGCAGTACTTC. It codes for CASNKNEGNYEQYF.

DNA for the CDR3: TGTGCCAGCAGTAAAACGTCTTTCCAGTACTTC. Amino acids: CASSKTSFQYF. V and J are TRBV28 and TRBJ2-7; D not certain. CDR3 length: 11 amino acids. The germline CDR1 and CDR2 sequences are MDHEN and SYDVKM. V lost 5 bases, J lost 10 bases, and 12 bases lay in between.

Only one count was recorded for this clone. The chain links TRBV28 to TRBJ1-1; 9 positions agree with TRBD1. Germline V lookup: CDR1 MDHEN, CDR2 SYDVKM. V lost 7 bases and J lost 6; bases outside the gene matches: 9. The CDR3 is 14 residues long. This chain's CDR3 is CASKGGQGMAEAFF. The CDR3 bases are TGTGCCAGCAAGGGAGGACAGGGGATGGCTGAAGCTTTCTTT.

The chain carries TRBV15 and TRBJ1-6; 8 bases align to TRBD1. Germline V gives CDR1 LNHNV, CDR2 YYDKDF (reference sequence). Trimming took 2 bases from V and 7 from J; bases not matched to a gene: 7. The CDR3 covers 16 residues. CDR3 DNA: TGTGCCACCAGCAGATCGCGGGACAGGCTAAATTCACCCCTCCACTTT. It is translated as CATSRSRDRLNSPLHF.

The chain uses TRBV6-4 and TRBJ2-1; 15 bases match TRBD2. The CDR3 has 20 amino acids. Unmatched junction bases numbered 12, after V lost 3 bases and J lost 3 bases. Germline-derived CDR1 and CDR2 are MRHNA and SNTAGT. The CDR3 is CASSEMGLAGGGGSYNEQFF. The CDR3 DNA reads TGTGCCAGCAGTGAGATGGGACTAGCGGGAGGAGGTGGGAGCTACAATGAGCAGTTCTTC.

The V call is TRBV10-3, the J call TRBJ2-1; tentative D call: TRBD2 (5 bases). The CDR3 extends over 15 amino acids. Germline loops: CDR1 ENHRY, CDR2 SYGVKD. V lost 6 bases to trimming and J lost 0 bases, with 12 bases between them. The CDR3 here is CAIREADRSYNEQFF. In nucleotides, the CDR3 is TGTGCCATCAGGGAAGCGGACCGCTCCTACAATGAGCAGTTCTTC.

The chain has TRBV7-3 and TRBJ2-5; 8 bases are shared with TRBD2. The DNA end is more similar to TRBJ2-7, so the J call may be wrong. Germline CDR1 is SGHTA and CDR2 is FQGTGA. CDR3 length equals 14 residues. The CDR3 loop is CASSLSGSPYEQYF. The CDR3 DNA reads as TGTGCCAGCAGCCTCAGCGGGAGCCCTTACGAGCAGTACTTC.

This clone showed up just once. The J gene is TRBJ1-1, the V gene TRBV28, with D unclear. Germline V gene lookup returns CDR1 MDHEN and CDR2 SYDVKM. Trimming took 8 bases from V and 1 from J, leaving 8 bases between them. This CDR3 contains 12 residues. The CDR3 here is CASLPGNTEAFF. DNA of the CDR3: TGTGCCAGCCTACCTGGGAACACTGAAGCTTTCTTT.

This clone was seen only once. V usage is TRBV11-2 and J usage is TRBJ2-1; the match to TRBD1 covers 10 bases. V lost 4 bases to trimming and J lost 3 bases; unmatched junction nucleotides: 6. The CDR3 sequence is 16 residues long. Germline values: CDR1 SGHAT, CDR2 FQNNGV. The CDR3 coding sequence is TGTGCCAGCAGCTCAATCCGGGACAGGGGCTACAATGAGCAGTTCTTC. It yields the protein CASSSIRDRGYNEQFF. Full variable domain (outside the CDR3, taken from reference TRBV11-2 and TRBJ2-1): EAGVAQSPRYKIIEKRQSVAFWCNPISGHATLYWYQQILGQGPKLLIQFQNNGVVDDSQLPKDRFSAERLKGVDSTLKIQPAKLEDSAVYLCASSSIRDRGYNEQFFGPGTRLTVL.

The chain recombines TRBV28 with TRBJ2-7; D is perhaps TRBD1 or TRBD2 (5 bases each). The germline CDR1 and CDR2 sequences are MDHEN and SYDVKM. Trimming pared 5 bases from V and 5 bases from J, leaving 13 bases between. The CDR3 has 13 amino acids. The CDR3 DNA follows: TGTGCCAGCAGTCCCGCCTGGGGGAACGAGCAGTACTTC. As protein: CASSPAWGNEQYF. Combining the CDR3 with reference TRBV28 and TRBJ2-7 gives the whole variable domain DVKVTQSSRYLVKRTGEKVFLECVQDMDHENMFWYRQDPGLGLRLIYFSYDVKMKEKGDIPEGYSVSREKKERFSLILESASTNQTSMYLCASSPAWGNEQYFGPGTRLTVT.

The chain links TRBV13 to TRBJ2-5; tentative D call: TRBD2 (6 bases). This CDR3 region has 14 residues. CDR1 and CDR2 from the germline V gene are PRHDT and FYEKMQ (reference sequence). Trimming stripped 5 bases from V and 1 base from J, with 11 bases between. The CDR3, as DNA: TGTGCCAGCAGCCCCTGGGACTTCCAAGAGACCCAGTACTTC. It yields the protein CASSPWDFQETQYF.

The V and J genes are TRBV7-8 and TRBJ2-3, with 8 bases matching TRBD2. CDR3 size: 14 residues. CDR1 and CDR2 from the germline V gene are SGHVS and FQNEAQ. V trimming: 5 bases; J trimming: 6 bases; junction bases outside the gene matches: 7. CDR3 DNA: TGTGCCAGCAGCCTGCTAGCGGGTGTCGATACGCAGTATTTT. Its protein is CASSLLAGVDTQYF.